This T cell receptor beta chain came from a study of cytomegalovirus exposure and HLA in healthy donors. Overall study findings and caveats: Among TCR beta chains, those listed as cytomegalovirus-associated numbered more than 150. A classifier reportedly called cytomegalovirus status with high sensitivity and specificity.

Germline values: CDR1 SGHDN, CDR2 FVKESK. This CDR3 has 14 residues. V lost 4 bases to trimming and J lost 3 bases; unmatched junction nucleotides: 5. To note about this clone: The antigen is not known.

60 Vbeta and 13 Jbeta primers were used in PCR. The protocol was immunoSEQ multiplex PCR, while the TCRdb copy is restricted to in-frame clones and leaves out a portion. The sample comprises around 140,000 clones, 75% to 85% of which are singletons, and under 5% rests with the top ten. This TCR was sampled from a man in his forties in good health and CMV-seronegative. Sequencing was done on a sample of PBMCs. The chain links TRBV14 to TRBJ1-2; 7 bases match TRBD1. The CDR3 sequence: CASSPRTGYYGYTF. The CDR3 DNA reads TGTGCCAGCAGCCCTCGGACAGGCTACTATGGCTACACCTTC.